Listed below are T cell receptor beta chains from one sample, sequenced in a study of blood T cell repertoires in COVID-19. Some clones are missing from TCRdb's copy, which holds only in-frame ones; the method was immunoSEQ multiplex PCR. The sample records about 190,000 clones, 79% being singletons. Input material: peripheral blood. The origin of the receptors is a man aged 55 to 70 with active or convalescent COVID-19. The CDR3 runs from the conserved cysteine through the conserved F or W.

>TRBV13|TRBJ2-1
CASSRLTSSYNEQFF
>TRBV7-3|TRBJ2-5
CASSLRGSMRETQYF
>TRBV9|TRBJ2-1
CASSVAAGSSYNEQFF
>TRBV20-1|TRBJ2-7
CSASQVRAVYEQYF
>TRBV6-2/TRBV6-3|TRBJ2-2
CASSYSRDRGYSNTGELFF
>TRBV27|TRBJ2-5
CASSTGLAAYQETQYF
>TRBV19|TRBJ1-1
CASHRQPNTEAFF
>TRBV2|TRBJ1-5
CASSELTVSQPQHF
>TRBV10-3|TRBJ1-1
CAISRTDSSTEAFF
>TRBV4-1|TRBJ1-4
CASSQVPPGEKLFF
>TRBV24-1|TRBJ2-1
CATALLGQGGSGEQFF
>TRBV5-6|TRBJ1-2
CASSFREVGYGYTF
>TRBV6-5|TRBJ2-1
CASSPPASGRDEQFF
>TRBV7-2|TRBJ2-1
CASGGVAGGVEQFF
>TRBV30|TRBJ1-4
CAWSTATNEKLFF
>TRBV28|TRBJ1-1
CASLRVGDTEAFF
>TRBV7-9|TRBJ2-7
CASSSAGTYEQYF
>TRBV5-1|TRBJ2-2
CASSHGQAMNTGELFF
>TRBV2|TRBJ2-2
CASSLNRVNTGELFF
>TRBV7-9|TRBJ2-2
CASGHPNTGELFF
>TRBV6-5|TRBJ2-1
CASSLSGVNEQFF
>TRBV30|TRBJ2-7
CAWGQGAREQYF
>TRBV5-1|TRBJ2-3
CASSLASPQGADTQYF
>TRBV5-1|TRBJ1-3
CASSLGGRQSFSGNTIYF
>TRBV19|TRBJ1-5
CAVINQPQHF
>TRBV5-4|TRBJ2-7
CASSSLAGGSSEQYF
>TRBV28|TRBJ1-4
CASSRRQANEKLFF
>TRBV5-6|TRBJ2-2
CASSLAGATGELFF
>TRBV18|TRBJ2-1
CASSPRDRARVSEQFF
>TRBV7-2|TRBJ2-3
CASSFPTSSDTQYF
>TRBV6-5|TRBJ2-7
CASSSPGQGSYEQYF
>TRBV3-1/TRBV3-2|TRBJ2-7
CASSPVLADTQYF
>TRBV29-1|TRBJ2-5
CSSAAGGGETQYF
>TRBV4-2|TRBJ2-1
CASSQDTGGGSSYNEQFF
>TRBV5-1|TRBJ2-2
CASSSMTSGNTGELFF
>TRBV19|TRBJ2-7
CASSMSRLSYEQYF
>TRBV2|TRBJ1-1
CASSVLTEAFF
>TRBV5-1|TRBJ2-6
CASSSTGSGANVLTF
>TRBV19|TRBJ2-5
CASSALGETQYF
>TRBV12-3/TRBV12-4|TRBJ2-7
CASSLEESYEQYF
>TRBV30|TRBJ2-5
CAWGPGQAQETQYF
>TRBV28|TRBJ1-4
CASSLPRGGGPTNEKLFF
>TRBV19|TRBJ1-1
CASTPTRGINTEAFF
>TRBV4-2|TRBJ1-5
CASSPGTGNQPQHF
>TRBV7-2|TRBJ2-7
CASSTGTGGWEQYF
>TRBV9|TRBJ2-7
CASSYRDRGYEQYF
>TRBV7-9|TRBJ1-6
CASSLAQGSPNSPLHF
>TRBV29-1|TRBJ1-5
CSVRSGNQPQHF
>TRBV7-2|TRBJ1-2
CASSLGTWYTF
>TRBV7-2|TRBJ1-5
CASSPMARNQPQHF
>TRBV28|TRBJ2-7
CASSLLEAGVFPYEQYF
>TRBV30|TRBJ2-7
CAWSVNGMGTYEQYF
>TRBV28|TRBJ1-1
CASRPHGGSGAEAFF
>TRBV28|TRBJ1-4
CASSPPGQGYEKLFF
>TRBV19|TRBJ1-1
CASSITGRRTEAFF
>TRBV3-1/TRBV3-2|TRBJ2-7
CASSLRGIAGGGEQYF
>TRBV6-1|TRBJ2-6
CASSAPGTGISGANVLTF
>TRBV6-5|TRBJ1-2
CASTRDRVPDGYTF
>TRBV18|TRBJ2-3
CASSPKTRLSTDTQYF